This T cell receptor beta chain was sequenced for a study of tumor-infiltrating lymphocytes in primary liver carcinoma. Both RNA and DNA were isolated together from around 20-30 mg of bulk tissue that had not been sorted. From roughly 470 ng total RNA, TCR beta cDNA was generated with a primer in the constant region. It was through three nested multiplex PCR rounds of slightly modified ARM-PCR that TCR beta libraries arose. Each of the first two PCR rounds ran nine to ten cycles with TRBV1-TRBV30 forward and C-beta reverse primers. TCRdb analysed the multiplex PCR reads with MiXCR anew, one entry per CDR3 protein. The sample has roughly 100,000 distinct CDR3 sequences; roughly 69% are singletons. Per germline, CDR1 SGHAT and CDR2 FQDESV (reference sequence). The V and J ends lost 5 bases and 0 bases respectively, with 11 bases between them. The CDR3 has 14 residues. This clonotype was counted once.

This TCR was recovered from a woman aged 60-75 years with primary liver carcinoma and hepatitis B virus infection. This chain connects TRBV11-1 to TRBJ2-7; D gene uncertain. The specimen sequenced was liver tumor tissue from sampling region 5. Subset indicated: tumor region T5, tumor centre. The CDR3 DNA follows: TGTGCCAGCAGCCTTTTGGGAACCTCCTACGAGCAGTACTTC. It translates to CASSLLGTSYEQYF.